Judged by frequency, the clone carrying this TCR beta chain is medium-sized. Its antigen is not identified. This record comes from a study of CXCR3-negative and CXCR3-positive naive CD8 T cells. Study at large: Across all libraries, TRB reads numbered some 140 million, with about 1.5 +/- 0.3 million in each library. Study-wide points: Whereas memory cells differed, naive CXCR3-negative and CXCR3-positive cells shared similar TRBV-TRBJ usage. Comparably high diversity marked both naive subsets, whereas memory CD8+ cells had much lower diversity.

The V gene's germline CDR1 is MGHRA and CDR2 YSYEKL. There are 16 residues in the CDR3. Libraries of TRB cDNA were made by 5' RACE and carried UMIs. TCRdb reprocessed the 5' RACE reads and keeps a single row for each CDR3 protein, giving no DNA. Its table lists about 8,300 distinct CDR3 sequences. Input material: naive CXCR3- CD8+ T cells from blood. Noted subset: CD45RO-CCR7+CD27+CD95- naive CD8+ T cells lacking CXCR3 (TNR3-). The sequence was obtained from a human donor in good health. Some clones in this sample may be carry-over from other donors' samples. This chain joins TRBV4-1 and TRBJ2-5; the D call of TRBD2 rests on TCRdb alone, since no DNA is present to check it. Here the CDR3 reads CASSPRLAGGGETQYF.